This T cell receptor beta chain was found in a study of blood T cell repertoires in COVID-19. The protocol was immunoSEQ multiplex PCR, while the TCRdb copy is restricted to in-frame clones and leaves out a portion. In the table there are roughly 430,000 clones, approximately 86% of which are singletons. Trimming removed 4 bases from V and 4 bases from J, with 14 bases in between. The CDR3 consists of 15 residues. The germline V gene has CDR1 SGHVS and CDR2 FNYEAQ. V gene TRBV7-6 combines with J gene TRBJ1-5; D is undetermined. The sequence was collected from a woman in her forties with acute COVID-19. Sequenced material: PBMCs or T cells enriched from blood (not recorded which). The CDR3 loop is CASSSGGIGNQPQHF. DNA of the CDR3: TGTGCCAGCAGCTCCGGCGGGATCGGTAATCAGCCCCAGCATTTT.